This TCR beta chain was sequenced during a study of T cell responses to AZD1222 COVID-19 vaccine (dated by TCRdb to 2020 to 2023). About the investigation overall: AZD1222 recipients given second doses at about 4 weeks or at about 12 weeks were pooled, since spike-specific TCR depth and breadth were not found to differ between the two schedules. Trial participants were enrolled into age subgroups of 18-55, 56-69 and 70-plus years, which contained around 150, 29 and 61 TCR-sequenced participants, respectively. TCR sequencing covered 230 to 250 trial participants: 200 to 220 given two doses of AZD1222 and 26 given two doses of MenACWY control vaccine. Broad study findings and their caveats: Vaccine-associated CD4 TCRs spanned the whole spike protein, with dominant responses in regions 160-218 and 743-854. Spike-specific TCR breadth and depth rose significantly after two AZD1222 doses compared with day 0 and with MenACWY recipients. Reportedly, close to half of the unique spike-specific TCRs recognized epitopes lying outside the regions that are mutated in the B.1.351 and B.1.1.7 variants. Participants were mostly white British and included more females than males, and it was suggested by the authors that clonal diversity may have been underestimated. Conclusions about previously exposed vaccinees are limited, since just a handful of AZD1222 recipients were seropositive for SARS-CoV-2 at baseline. Because no day 14 peak-response samples were available, repertoires were characterized only after the peak T cell response. In the small 56-69-year group, the increase in depth fell short of significance, most likely because of low power.

The meaning of the sample's time point label: baseline before first vaccination. Vaccinee samples were obtained from the UK trials COV001 and COV002, which included a single-blind randomized controlled phase 2/3 trial of AZD1222 (ChAdOx1 nCoV-19) in healthy adults. For TCRbeta chain sequencing, PBMC samples were collected from trial participants at day 0 and at day 28 after the second dose. V has 0 bases trimmed and J has 6 bases trimmed; junction bases matching no gene number 7. For CDR1 and CDR2, the germline V gene lists SGHNT and YENEEA. CDR3 length: 16 amino acids, cysteine to phenylalanine. The retained sequence is limited to the CDR3, 48 bases, with the frame set at the first base. About this clone itself: No cognate antigen has been identified for it. No base-level quality is on record; no much larger clone is a single base apart.

The CDR3 regions of human TCRbeta chains were subjected to immunosequencing. Under the source paper's analysis protocol: Repertoire TCRs were matched against a reference library of SARS-CoV-2-specific TCRs generated with the MIRA antigen-specificity platform. Breadth meant the fraction of unique TCRs that were SARS-CoV-2-associated, whereas depth meant the fraction of total T cells that were SARS-CoV-2-associated. Using the MIRA data, every spike-specific TCR was mapped to the spike region that the TCR reacted to and assigned to either a CD4 or a CD8 class. Log10-transformed breadth and depth values were compared by one-way ANOVA with Sidak's multiple comparisons tests. TCRdb took this table from immuneACCESS and kept in-frame rearrangements with V and J called. Such tables lack part of the clones; where checked against another copy, unresolved V genes explain under half of the gap, and the rest is unexplained. For V, J and clone size, that table is used; D and trimming come from the DNA. This sample holds about 92,000 clones; nearly 90% were observed only once. Around 5.8% of the sample lies in the top ten.

The rearranged segments are TRBV11-3 and TRBJ2-2; TRBD2 lines up with 7 middle nucleotides. The TCR comes from an adult in good health. This specimen consisted of peripheral blood, obtained on day 0 of AZD1222 vaccination. The nucleotides are TGTGCCAGCAGCTTAGACGCCGCGGGAGCGGCCGGGGAGCTGTTTTTT. Its protein is CASSLDAAGAAGELFF.